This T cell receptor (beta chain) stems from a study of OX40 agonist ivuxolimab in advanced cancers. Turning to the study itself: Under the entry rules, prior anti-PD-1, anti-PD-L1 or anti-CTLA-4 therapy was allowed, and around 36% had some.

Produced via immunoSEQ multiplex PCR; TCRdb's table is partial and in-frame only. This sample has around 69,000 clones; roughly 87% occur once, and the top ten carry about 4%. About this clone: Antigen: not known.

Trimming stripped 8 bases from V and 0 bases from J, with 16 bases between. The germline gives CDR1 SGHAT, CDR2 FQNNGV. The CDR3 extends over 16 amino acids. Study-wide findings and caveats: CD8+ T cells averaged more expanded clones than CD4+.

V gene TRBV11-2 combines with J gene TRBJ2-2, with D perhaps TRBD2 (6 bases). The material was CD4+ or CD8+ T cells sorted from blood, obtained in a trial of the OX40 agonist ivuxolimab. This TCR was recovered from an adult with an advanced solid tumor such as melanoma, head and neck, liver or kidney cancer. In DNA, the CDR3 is TGTGCCAGCGATTCGAGGCGGGACGCGAACACCGGGGAGCTGTTTTTT. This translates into CASDSRRDANTGELFF.